One sample yielded the 10 T cell receptor beta chains listed below, sequenced in a study of cytomegalovirus exposure and HLA in healthy donors. Primers: 60 Vbeta forward and 13 Jbeta reverse. Sequencing used immunoSEQ multiplex PCR; TCRdb keeps in-frame clones, though not all of them. The repertoire holds 120,000 or so clones, with over 60% as singletons. The sequenced material came from PBMCs. These receptors originate from a human donor in good health.

The chain carries TRBV6-1 and TRBJ1-2; no firm D call. V dropped 7 bases and J dropped 7 bases, with 19 bases sitting between them. The CDR3 spans 14 residues. Germline V lookup: CDR1 MNHNS, CDR2 SASEGT. This CDR3 is CASTRGSGLSGYTF. In nucleotides, the CDR3 is TGTGCCAGCACCCGGGGTTCAGGTTTGAGTGGCTACACCTTC.

J is TRBJ2-5 and V is TRBV10-1, with TRBD2 matching 10 bases. The DNA end lines up better with TRBJ2-7; the J call may be wrong. CDR1 is WNHNN and CDR2 is SYGVQD in the germline V gene (reference sequence). The CDR3 spans 15 residues. The CDR3 region is CASSDGSGGSYEQYF. The CDR3 DNA reads TGCGCCAGCAGTGACGGTAGCGGGGGGAGCTACGAGCAGTACTTC.

The chain has TRBV11-2 and TRBJ2-3; 8 positions match TRBD2. CDR1 is SGHAT and CDR2 is FQNNGV in the germline V gene. J lost 3 bases, V lost 6 bases, and 8 bases had no gene match. The CDR3 sequence is 15 residues long. CDR3 in amino acids: CASRPGGGRTDTQYF. The CDR3 DNA sequence: TGTGCCAGCAGGCCGGGCGGGGGGAGGACAGATACGCAGTATTTT.

For this clone: One junction end disagrees with the germline gene, perhaps due to a read error. Other DNA sequences in this sample translate to the same CDR3. The chain joins TRBV2 to TRBJ1-5; no reliable D call. Germline V gene lookup returns CDR1 SNHLY and CDR2 FYNNEI. CDR3 length: 14 amino acids. The CDR3, as DNA: TGCGCCAGCAGATCAGAACAGTTCAATCAGCCCCAGCATTTT. Its translation is CASRSEQFNQPQHF.

V and J are TRBV5-1 and TRBJ2-7; TRBD1 matches 7 bases. Trimming cost V 8 bases and J 3 bases; bases outside gene matches: 8. This CDR3 has 13 residues. Germline assignment: CDR1 SGHRS and CDR2 YFSETQ. The CDR3 protein is CASRPDRDYEQYF. In DNA, the CDR3 is TGCGCCAGTCGCCCAGACAGGGACTACGAGCAGTACTTC. The whole variable domain, filled in from reference TRBV5-1 and TRBJ2-7, reads KAGVTQTPRYLIKTRGQQVTLSCSPISGHRSVSWYQQTPGQGLQFLFEYFSETQRNKGNFPGRFSGRQFSNSRSEMNVSTLELGDSALYLCASRPDRDYEQYFGPGTRLTVT.

The V call is TRBV14, the J call TRBJ1-6; 12 bases map to TRBD1. CDR1 is SGHDN, CDR2 FVKESK, per germline. The V and J ends lost 0 bases and 0 bases, in that order; junction bases with no gene match: 6. The CDR3 loop spans 20 amino acids. As DNA, the CDR3 is TGTGCCAGCAGCCAAGAAGACGGGACAGGGGGCTACTCCTATAATTCACCCCTCCACTTT. It encodes CASSQEDGTGGYSYNSPLHF.

J is TRBJ1-1 and V is TRBV28; no firm D call. CDR1 is MDHEN, CDR2 SYDVKM, per germline. This CDR3 comprises 10 residues. Trimming removed 10 bases at V and 5 bases at J, with 8 bases between. The CDR3, as DNA: TGTGCCACCCACCGGACTGAAGCTTTCTTT. Translated, it gives CATHRTEAFF.

This clone was found once. The CDR3 DNA reads TGTGCCAGCAGCGTTACAGGGGCGAACACTGAAGCTTTCTTT. Its protein product is CASSVTGANTEAFF. The chain uses TRBV9 and TRBJ1-1; TRBD1 aligns across 7 bases. The CDR3 has 14 amino acids. Trimming took 2 bases from V and 1 from J; bases not matched to a gene: 2. In germline, CDR1 is SGDLS, CDR2 YYNGEE.

V gene TRBV29-1 combines with J gene TRBJ1-1; the D is unclear. CDR1 is SQVTM, CDR2 ANQGSEA, per germline. The CDR3 has 17 residues. V was pared by 4 bases and J by 3 bases, with 24 bases between. DNA for the CDR3: TGCAGCGTTGTGGTTTACCCCGGTTCGGGGTACGACACTGAAGCTTTCTTT. Protein sequence: CSVVVYPGSGYDTEAFF.

This sequence joins TRBV9 and TRBJ1-4; 7 bases align to TRBD1. The germline V gene has CDR1 SGDLS and CDR2 YYNGEE. V trimming: 4 bases; J trimming: 7 bases; junction bases outside the gene matches: 4. The CDR3 has 13 residues. Here the CDR3 reads CASSPRDSEKLFF. Written as DNA, the CDR3 is TGTGCCAGCAGCCCCCGGGACAGTGAAAAACTGTTTTTT.